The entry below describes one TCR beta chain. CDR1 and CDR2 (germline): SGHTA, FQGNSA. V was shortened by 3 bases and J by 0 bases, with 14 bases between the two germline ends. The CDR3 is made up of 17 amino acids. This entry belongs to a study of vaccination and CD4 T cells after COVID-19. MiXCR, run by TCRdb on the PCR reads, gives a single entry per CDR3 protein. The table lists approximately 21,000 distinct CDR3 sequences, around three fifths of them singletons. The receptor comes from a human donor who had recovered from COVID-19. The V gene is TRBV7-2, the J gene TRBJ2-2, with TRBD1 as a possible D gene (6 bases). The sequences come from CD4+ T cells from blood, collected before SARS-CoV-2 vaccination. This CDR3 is CASSLVQGYANTGELFF. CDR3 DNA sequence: TGTGCCAGCAGCTTGGTACAGGGCTACGCGAACACCGGGGAGCTGTTTTTT. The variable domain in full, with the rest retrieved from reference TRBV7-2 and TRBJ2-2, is GAGVSQSPSNKVTEKGKDVELRCDPISGHTALYWYRQSLGQGLEFLIYFQGNSAPDKSGLPSDRFSAERTGGSVSTLTIQRTQQEDSAVYLCASSLVQGYANTGELFFGEGSRLTVL.